A single sample gave rise to the 17 T cell receptor beta chains below, sequenced in a study of tissue T cells after allogeneic stem cell transplantation. Time point noted: mouse harvest day 7 after allogeneic transplant. Each mouse received 10^7 T-cell-depleted marrow cells plus 10^6 splenic CD5+ T cells by tail vein. Generated by immunoSEQ multiplex PCR, the TCRdb table keeps only in-frame clones and is missing some. Of roughly 5,000 clones listed, roughly half are singletons. Sample: skin. These receptors originate from a female BALB/c mouse given C57BL/6 T cells with graft-versus-host disease after an allogeneic hematopoietic cell transplant.

This clone is a singleton in its sample. The listed genes are named as in mouse. The CDR3 end lies 1 residue beyond the end of the read and is filled in from the germline J gene. This chain uses TRBV20 with TRBJ2-3; D is unclear. The CDR3 is 11 amino acids. Germline CDR1 reads GFQATS; CDR2 reads STVNSAI. Trimming took 0 bases from V and 5 from J, leaving 3 bases between them. Partial CDR3 DNA: TGTGGTGCTAGGGACAAAGAAACGCTGTAT. As protein: CGARDKETLY. The whole CDR3 is CGARDKETLYF.

Note on this clone: Gene labels here are mouse ones. The CDR3 extends 1 residue past the end of the read, so its final part is completed from the germline J gene. The rearrangement joins TRBV26 to TRBJ2-5, with 12 bases that match TRBD2. The CDR3 totals 14 residues. Trimming removed 6 bases from V and 6 bases from J; junction bases left unmatched: 4. Per germline, CDR1 KGHPV and CDR2 FQNQEV (reference sequence). CDR3 bases read: TGTGCCAGCAGACGACTGGGGGGGCAGGACACCCAGTAC. Translated: CASRRLGGQDTQY. The whole CDR3 protein reads CASRRLGGQDTQYF. Complete variable domain (other parts from reference TRBV26 and TRBJ2-5): NSKVIQTPRYLVKGQGQKAKMRCIPEKGHPVVFWYQQNKNNEFKFLINFQNQEVLQQIDMTEKRFSAECPSNSPCSLEIQSSEAGDSALYLCASRRLGGQDTQYFGPGTRLLVL.

With respect to this clone: Gene and germline names: mouse. From the germline J gene comes the end of the CDR3, since the read stops 1 residue before it. The chain has TRBV26 and TRBJ1-6, with D perhaps matching TRBD1 (6 bases). Being an ORF, TRBJ1-6 has a function that is uncertain. V was clipped by 4 bases and J by 2 bases, with 15 bases between them. The CDR3 extends over 17 amino acids. CDR1 KGHPV and CDR2 FQNQEV come from the germline V gene (reference sequence). The CDR3 DNA, read in part, is TGTGCCAGCAGTCCATACGGGGGGGGCGCCTATAATTCGCCCCTCTAC. Protein: CASSPYGGGAYNSPLY. The full CDR3 reads CASSPYGGGAYNSPLYF.

This clone is large by share. Mouse germline and gene names are used. The CDR3 end lies 1 residue beyond the end of the read and is filled in from the germline J gene. The chain links TRBV12-1 to TRBJ1-2, with a possible D match to TRBD1 (5 bases). Germline lookup yields CDR1 SGHSN and CDR2 HYEKVE. The CDR3 loop spans 12 amino acids. The V end lost 1 base, the J end lost 4 bases, and 6 bases lay between the germline ends. The CDR3 bases that were read are TGTGCCAGCTCTCTTGGGGGCTCCGACTACACC. Translation gives CASSLGGSDYT. The whole CDR3 reads CASSLGGSDYTF. Variable domain in full (rest from reference TRBV12-1 and TRBJ1-2): DSGVVQSPRHIIKEKGGRSVLTCIPISGHSNVVWYQQTLGKELKFLIQHYEKVERDKGFLPSRFSVQQFDDYHSEMNMSALELEDSAMYFCASSLGGSDYTFGSGTRLLVI.

This clone was seen just once. Genes here carry mouse names. The read stops 1 residue short of the end of the CDR3; the missing end is completed from the germline J gene. This sequence joins TRBV15 and TRBJ1-1, with 11 positions matching TRBD1. J lost 3 bases, V lost 4 bases, and 4 bases had no gene match. Germline V gives CDR1 SGHND, CDR2 FRSKSL. The CDR3 loop spans 15 amino acids. The CDR3 bases that were read are TGTGCCAGCAGTTCGGGACAGGGGGGAGACACAGAAGTCTTC. It is translated as CASSSGQGGDTEVF. The full CDR3 sequence reads CASSSGQGGDTEVFF.

Note on this clone: Any gene name here is a mouse gene name. The read terminates 1 residue before the CDR3 end, so the remaining end is supplied by the germline J gene. V gene TRBV13-3 combines with J gene TRBJ1-3, with a weak D call TRBD1 (6 bases). Per germline, CDR1 NNHDY and CDR2 SYVADS. V shed 1 base and J shed 1 base, with 9 bases lying between them. The CDR3 runs 15 residues. The sequenced CDR3 bases are TGTGCCAGCAGTGATCCGGGGGCGTCTGGAAATACGCTCTAT. It specifies CASSDPGASGNTLY. The full CDR3 sequence reads CASSDPGASGNTLYF.

Remarks on this clone: Each gene name is a mouse one. Sequencing ends 1 residue short of the CDR3 end; the germline J gene provides the rest. The V gene is TRBV3, the J gene TRBJ2-1; D is undetermined. V lost 6 bases and J lost 3, with 6 bases in between. The CDR3 loop spans 12 amino acids. Per germline, CDR1 SNHLY and CDR2 FYNGKV (reference sequence). CDR3 DNA, as far as it was read: TGTGCCAGCAGTAACAGCTATGCTGAGCAGTTC. This gives the protein CASSNSYAEQF. The whole CDR3 reads CASSNSYAEQFF.

About this clone: Mouse gene names and germline throughout. Read data end 1 residue before the CDR3 end; the end is taken from the germline J gene. The J gene is TRBJ1-1, the V gene TRBV13-2; a weak D match, TRBD1 (5 bases). The CDR3 extends over 12 amino acids. From germline, CDR1 is NNHNN and CDR2 SYGAGS (reference sequence). Trimming cost V 0 bases and J 11 bases, with 11 bases left between them. CDR3 in amino acids: CASGDGRVGVFF. The covered CDR3 bases are TGTGCCAGCGGTGATGGCAGGGTTGGCGTCTTC.

This clone turned up a few times. Any gene name here is a mouse gene name. Sequencing ends 1 residue short of the CDR3 end; the germline J gene provides the rest. The chain carries TRBV26 and TRBJ2-3; tentatively, D is TRBD1 (6 bases). Germline V gene lookup returns CDR1 KGHPV and CDR2 FQNQEV (reference sequence). V lost 6 bases and J 0 bases, leaving 10 bases between the germline ends. The CDR3 has 14 residues. Partial CDR3 DNA: TGTGCCAGCAGGGGGACACCTAGTGCAGAAACGCTGTAT. Amino acids: CASRGTPSAETLY. The full CDR3 protein is CASRGTPSAETLYF.

This clone appeared a few times. Gene and germline names: mouse. Read data end 1 residue before the CDR3 end; the end is taken from the germline J gene. This sequence joins TRBV16 and TRBJ1-1; 10 bases are shared with TRBD1. In germline, CDR1 is SGHSA, CDR2 FRNQAP. The V and J ends lost 1 base and 11 bases, in that order; junction bases with no gene match: 4. The CDR3 runs 13 residues. The CDR3 is CASSLVGDRGVFF. The covered CDR3 bases are TGTGCAAGCAGCTTAGTTGGGGACAGGGGTGTCTTC.

Concerning this clone itself: Gene names and germline match the mouse. Read sequence stops 1 residue before the CDR3 end, and the germline J gene provides the missing end. The chain couples TRBV3 to TRBJ2-1; TRBD2 might be the D (6 bases). CDR1 is SNHLY and CDR2 is FYNGKV in the germline V gene (reference sequence). Trimming took 1 base from V and 9 from J, leaving 13 bases between them. The CDR3 contains 14 residues. The CDR3: CASSLGPGGLEQFF. Partial CDR3 DNA: TGTGCCAGCAGCTTAGGACCGGGGGGACTTGAGCAGTTC.

This clone was seen only a few times. Genes here carry mouse names. The CDR3 extends 1 residue past the end of the read, so its final part is completed from the germline J gene. This rearrangement joins TRBV1 to TRBJ1-1; D uncertain. The V and J ends lost 1 base and 1 base respectively, with 4 bases between them. The CDR3 is 13 residues long. Germline lookup yields CDR1 NSQYPW and CDR2 LRSPGD (reference sequence). The CDR3 is CTCSAGQNTEVFF. CDR3 DNA, as far as it was read: TGCACCTGCAGTGCAGGACAAAACACAGAAGTCTTC.

For this clone: The gene names here belong to mouse. Read sequence stops 1 residue before the CDR3 end, and the germline J gene provides the missing end. This chain joins TRBV26 and TRBJ1-2, with 12 nucleotides matching TRBD1. Germline CDR1 KGHPV, CDR2 FQNQEV (reference sequence). V gave up 8 bases and J gave up 4 bases; unmatched junction bases: 2. This CDR3 has 13 residues. The CDR3 sequence is CASSGQGASDYTF. CDR3 bases read: TGTGCCAGCTCGGGACAGGGGGCCTCCGACTACACC.

Comments on this clone: Gene names follow the mouse nomenclature. The DNA read from the CDR3 is TGTGCCAGCATCCGGGACGGACAAGACACCCAGTAC. It yields the protein CASIRDGQDTQY. The CDR3 reads in full as CASIRDGQDTQYF. The chain recombines TRBV26 with TRBJ2-5, with D perhaps given as TRBD1 or TRBD2 (5 bases each). The CDR3 end is not reached by the read, which stops 1 residue before it; the germline J gene fills it in. Trimming shortened V by 7 bases and J by 3 bases, and 11 bases separated the two germline ends. The CDR3 extends over 13 amino acids. CDR1 and CDR2 (germline): KGHPV, FQNQEV (reference sequence).

About this clone: The genes and germline here are from mouse. The observed sequence ends 1 residue before the CDR3 terminus, with the missing tail filled in from the germline J gene. This chain links TRBV26 with TRBJ1-1; no definite D call. Germline V gene data show CDR1 as KGHPV and CDR2 as FQNQEV (reference sequence). V shed 2 bases and J shed 1 base, with 5 bases lying between them. The CDR3 is 13 residues long. CDR3 in amino acids: CASSLGVNTEVFF. The sequenced part of the CDR3 DNA is TGTGCCAGCAGTCTGGGGGTGAACACAGAAGTCTTC.

This clone occurred a few times. Gene and germline names: mouse. The read halts 1 residue ahead of the CDR3 end, with the missing end drawn from the germline J gene. The V gene is TRBV23, the J gene TRBJ1-4; the D call TRBD1 from the table was never checked on the DNA. The CDR3 runs to 14 residues. CDR1 is KGHTA and CDR2 is FQNQQP in the germline V gene. The sequenced part of the CDR3 DNA is TGCTCCAGCAGTCCGGGACAGTCCAACGAAAGATTATTT. It specifies CSSSPGQSNERLF. The full CDR3 protein reads CSSSPGQSNERLFF. The whole variable domain, remainder taken from reference TRBV23 and TRBJ1-4, is DAAVTQKPRYLIKMKGQEAEMKCIPEKGHTAVFWYQQKQSKELKFLIYFQNQQPLDQIDMVKERFSAVCPSSSLCSLGIRTCEAEDSALYLCSSSPGQSNERLFFGHGTKLSVL.

In the case of this clone: Gene names are the mouse ones. CDR3 sequence: CASSLRGRSGNTLYF. Incomplete CDR3 DNA: TGTGCCAGCTCTCTAAGGGGGCGCTCTGGAAATACGCTCTAT. J is TRBJ1-3 and V is TRBV12-2, with 7 nucleotides matching TRBD1. The sequence runs out 1 residue before the end of the CDR3; the remainder is reconstructed from the germline J gene. In germline, CDR1 is SGHLS, CDR2 HYDKME. This CDR3 spans 15 amino acids. J lost 1 base, V lost 1 base, and 3 bases had no gene match. The full variable domain, its missing parts supplied by reference TRBV12-2 and TRBJ1-3, is NSGVVQSPRYIIKGKGERSILKCIPISGHLSVAWYQQTQGQELKFFIQHYDKMERDKGNLPSRFSVQQFDDYHSEMNMSALELEDSAVYFCASSLRGRSGNTLYFGEGSRLIVV.